This T cell receptor beta chain was identified in a study of T cells in Graves' hyperthyroidism and ophthalmopathy. CDR3 length: 14 amino acids. Germline V gene data show CDR1 as MNHEY and CDR2 as SVGAGI. The trim removed 7 bases at V and 3 bases at J, leaving 9 bases unmatched. Extraction of PBMCs used 10 ml of fresh peripheral blood. There are many counts of this clonotype. TCR beta CDR3 regions were amplified from RNA transcripts. The study used the HTBI primer set for a first-round RT-PCR of the TCR CDR3. One entry per CDR3 protein results from TCRdb running MiXCR on the multiplex PCR reads. The sample holds 450,000 to 650,000 distinct CDR3 sequences, 14% seen once.

Sequencing used blood. The rearrangement uses TRBV6-5 and TRBJ2-7; 7 nucleotides match TRBD1. This receptor was taken from a woman between 18 and 29 years old with Graves' ophthalmopathy. CDR3 amino acids: CASITDRRYYEQYF. CDR3 nucleotide sequence: TGTGCCAGCATCACGGACAGGCGCTACTACGAGCAGTACTTC.